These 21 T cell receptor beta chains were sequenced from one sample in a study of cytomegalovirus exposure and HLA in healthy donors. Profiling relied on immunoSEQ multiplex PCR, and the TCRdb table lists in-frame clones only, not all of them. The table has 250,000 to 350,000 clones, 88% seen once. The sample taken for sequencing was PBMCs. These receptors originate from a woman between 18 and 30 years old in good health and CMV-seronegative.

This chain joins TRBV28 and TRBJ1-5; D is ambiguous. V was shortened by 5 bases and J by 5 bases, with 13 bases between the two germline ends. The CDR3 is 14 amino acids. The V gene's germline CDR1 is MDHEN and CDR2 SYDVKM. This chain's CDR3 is CASSLSQDYQPQHF. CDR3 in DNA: TGTGCCAGCAGTCTCTCGCAGGACTATCAGCCCCAGCATTTT.

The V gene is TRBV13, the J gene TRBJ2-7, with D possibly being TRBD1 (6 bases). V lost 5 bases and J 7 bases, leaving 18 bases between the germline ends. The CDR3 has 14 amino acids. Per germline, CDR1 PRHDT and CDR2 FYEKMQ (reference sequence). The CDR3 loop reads CASSRYTGSGEQYF. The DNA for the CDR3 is TGTGCCAGCAGCCGTTATACAGGGTCTGGGGAGCAGTACTTC.

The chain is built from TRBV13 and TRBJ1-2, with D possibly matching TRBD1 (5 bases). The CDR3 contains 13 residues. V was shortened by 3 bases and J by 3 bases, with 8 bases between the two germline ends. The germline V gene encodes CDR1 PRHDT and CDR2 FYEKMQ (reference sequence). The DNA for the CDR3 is TGTGCCAGCAGCTTGGGACTCGACTATGGCTACACCTTC. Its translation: CASSLGLDYGYTF.

The CDR3 coding sequence is TGTGCCAGCAGTGCATATGCCCATGGGGGGGAGGTGCAGTACTTC. Translation gives CASSAYAHGGEVQYF. The chain couples TRBV25-1 to TRBJ2-7; 7 positions match TRBD2. The trim removed 4 bases at V and 9 bases at J, leaving 15 bases unmatched. Germline assignment: CDR1 MGHDK and CDR2 SYGVNS. This CDR3 has 15 amino acids.

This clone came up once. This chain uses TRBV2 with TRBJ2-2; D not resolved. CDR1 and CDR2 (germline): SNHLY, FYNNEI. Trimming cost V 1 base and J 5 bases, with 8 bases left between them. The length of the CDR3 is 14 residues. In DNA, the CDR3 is TGTGCCAGCAGTGAAGACGGAGTTACCGGGGAGCTGTTTTTT. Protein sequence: CASSEDGVTGELFF.

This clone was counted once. The CDR3: CASSPSPGTNEQFF. Written as DNA, the CDR3 is TGTGCCAGCTCACCATCACCGGGTACCAATGAGCAGTTCTTC. V and J are TRBV18 and TRBJ2-1, with D hard to call. Per germline, CDR1 KGHSH and CDR2 LQKENI. The V gene lost 2 bases and the J gene lost 6 bases, with 11 bases spanning the gap. The CDR3 has 14 residues. The whole variable domain, remainder taken from reference TRBV18 and TRBJ2-1, is NAGVMQNPRHLVRRRGQEARLRCSPMKGHSHVYWYRQLPEEGLKFMVYLQKENIIDESGMPKERFSAEFPKEGPSILRIQQVVRGDSAAYFCASSPSPGTNEQFFGPGTRLTVL.

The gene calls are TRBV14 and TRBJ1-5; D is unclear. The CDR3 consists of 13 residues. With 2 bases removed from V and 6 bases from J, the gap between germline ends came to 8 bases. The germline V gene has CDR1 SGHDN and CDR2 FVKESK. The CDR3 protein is CASSQSTGQPQHF. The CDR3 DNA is TGTGCCAGCAGCCAAAGTACGGGTCAGCCCCAGCATTTT.

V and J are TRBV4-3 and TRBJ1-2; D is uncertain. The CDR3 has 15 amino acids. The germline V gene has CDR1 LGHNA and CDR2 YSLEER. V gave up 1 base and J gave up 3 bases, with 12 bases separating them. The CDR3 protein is CASSQGQQRDYGYTF. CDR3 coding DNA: TGCGCCAGCAGCCAAGGTCAACAGAGGGACTATGGCTACACCTTC.

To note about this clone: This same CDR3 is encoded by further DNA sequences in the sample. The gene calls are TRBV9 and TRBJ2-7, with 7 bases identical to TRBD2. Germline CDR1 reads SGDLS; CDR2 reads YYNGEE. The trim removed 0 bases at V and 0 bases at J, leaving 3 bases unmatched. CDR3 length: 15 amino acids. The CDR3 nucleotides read TGTGCCAGCAGCGTAGGGGGCGGGGGCTCCTACGAGCAGTACTTC. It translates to CASSVGGGGSYEQYF.

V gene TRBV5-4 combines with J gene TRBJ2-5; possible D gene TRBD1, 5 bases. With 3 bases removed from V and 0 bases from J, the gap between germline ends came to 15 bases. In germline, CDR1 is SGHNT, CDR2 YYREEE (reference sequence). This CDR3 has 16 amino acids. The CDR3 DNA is TGTGCCAGCAGCTCAGGGTACACAGAGTACCAAGAGACCCAGTACTTC. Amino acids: CASSSGYTEYQETQYF. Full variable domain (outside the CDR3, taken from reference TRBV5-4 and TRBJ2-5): ETGVTQSPTHLIKTRGQQVTLRCSSQSGHNTVSWYQQALGQGPQFIFQYYREEENGRGNFPPRFSGLQFPNYSSELNVNALELDDSALYLCASSSGYTEYQETQYFGPGTRLLVL.

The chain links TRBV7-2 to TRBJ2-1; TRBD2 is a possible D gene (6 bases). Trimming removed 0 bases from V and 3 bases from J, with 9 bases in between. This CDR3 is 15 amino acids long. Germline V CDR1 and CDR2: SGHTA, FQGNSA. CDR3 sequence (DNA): TGTGCCAGCAGCTTAGCACCGACTAGCTACAATGAGCAGTTCTTC. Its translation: CASSLAPTSYNEQFF.

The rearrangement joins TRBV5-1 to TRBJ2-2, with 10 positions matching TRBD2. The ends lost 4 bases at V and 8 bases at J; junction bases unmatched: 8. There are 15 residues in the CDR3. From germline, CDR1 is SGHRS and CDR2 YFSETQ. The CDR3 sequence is CASSRLAGMEGELFF. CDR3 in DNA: TGCGCCAGCAGCCGACTAGCGGGTATGGAGGGGGAGCTGTTTTTT.

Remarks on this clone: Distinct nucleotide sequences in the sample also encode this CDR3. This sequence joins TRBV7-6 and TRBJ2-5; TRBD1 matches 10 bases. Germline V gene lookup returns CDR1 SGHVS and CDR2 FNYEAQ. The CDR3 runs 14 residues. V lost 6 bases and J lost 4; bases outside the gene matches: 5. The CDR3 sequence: CASSRDRGPETQYF. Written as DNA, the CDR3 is TGTGCCAGCAGTCGTGACAGGGGGCCAGAGACCCAGTACTTC. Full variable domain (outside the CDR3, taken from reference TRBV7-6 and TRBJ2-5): GAGVSQSPRYKVTKRGQDVALRCDPISGHVSLYWYRQALGQGPEFLTYFNYEAQQDKSGLPNDRFSAERPEGSISTLTIQRTEQRDSAMYRCASSRDRGPETQYFGPGTRLLVL.

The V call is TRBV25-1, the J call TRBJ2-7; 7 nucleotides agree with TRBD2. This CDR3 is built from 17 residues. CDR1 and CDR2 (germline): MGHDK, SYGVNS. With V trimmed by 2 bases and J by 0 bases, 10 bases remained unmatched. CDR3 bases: TGTGCCAGCAGTGAAGGGTCGGGAGGTATTGGCTCCTACGAGCAGTACTTC. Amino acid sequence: CASSEGSGGIGSYEQYF.

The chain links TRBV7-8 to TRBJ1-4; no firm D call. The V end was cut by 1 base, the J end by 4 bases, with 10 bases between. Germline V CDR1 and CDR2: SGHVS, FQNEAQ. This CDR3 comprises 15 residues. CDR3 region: CASSLGAGFNEKLFF. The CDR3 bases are TGTGCCAGCAGCTTAGGCGCAGGATTTAATGAAAAACTGTTTTTT.

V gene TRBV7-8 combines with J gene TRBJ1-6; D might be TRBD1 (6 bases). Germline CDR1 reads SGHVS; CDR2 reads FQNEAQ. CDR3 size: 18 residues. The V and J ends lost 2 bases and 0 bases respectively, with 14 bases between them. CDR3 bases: TGTGCCAGCAGCTTATTCGCGACAGGCAGCTCCTATAATTCACCCCTCCACTTT. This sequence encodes CASSLFATGSSYNSPLHF.

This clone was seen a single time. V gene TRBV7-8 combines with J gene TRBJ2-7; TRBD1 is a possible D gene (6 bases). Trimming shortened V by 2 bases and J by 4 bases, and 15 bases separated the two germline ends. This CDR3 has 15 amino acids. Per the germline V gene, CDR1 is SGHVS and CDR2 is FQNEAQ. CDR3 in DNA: TGTGCCAGCAGCTTAACCAACAGGGCTTCTTACGAGCAGTACTTC. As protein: CASSLTNRASYEQYF.

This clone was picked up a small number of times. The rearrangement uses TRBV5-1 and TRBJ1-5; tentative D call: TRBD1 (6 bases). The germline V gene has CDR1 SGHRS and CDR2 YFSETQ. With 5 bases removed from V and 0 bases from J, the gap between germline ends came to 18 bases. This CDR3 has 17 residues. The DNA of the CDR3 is TGCGCCAGCAGACGTGGTCCAGGGGATTTTAGCAATCAGCCCCAGCATTTT. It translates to CASRRGPGDFSNQPQHF.

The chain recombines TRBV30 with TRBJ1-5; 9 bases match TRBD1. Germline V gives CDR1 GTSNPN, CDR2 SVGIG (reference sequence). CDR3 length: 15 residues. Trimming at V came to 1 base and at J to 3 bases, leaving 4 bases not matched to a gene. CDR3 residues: CAWSGDRAYNQPQHF. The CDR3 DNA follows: TGTGCCTGGAGTGGGGACAGGGCTTACAATCAGCCCCAGCATTTT. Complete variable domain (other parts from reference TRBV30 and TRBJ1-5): SQTIHQWPATLVQPVGSPLSLECTVEGTSNPNLYWYRQAAGRGLQLLFYSVGIGQISSEVPQNLSASRPQDRQFILSSKKLLLSDSGFYLCAWSGDRAYNQPQHFGDGTRLSIL.

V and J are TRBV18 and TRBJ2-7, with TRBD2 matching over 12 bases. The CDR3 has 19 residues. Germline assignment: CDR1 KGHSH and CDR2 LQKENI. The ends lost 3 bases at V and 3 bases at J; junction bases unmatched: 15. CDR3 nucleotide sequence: TGTGCCAGCTCACCTCGGGGGAGGACTAGCGGGACCGGATTCTACGAGCAGTACTTC. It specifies CASSPRGRTSGTGFYEQYF.

The CDR3 loop is CASSSGGAGYTF. The CDR3 nucleotides are TGTGCCAGCAGCTCGGGGGGCGCTGGCTACACCTTC. V and J are TRBV7-9 and TRBJ1-2; a possible D gene is TRBD1 (6 bases). Germline CDR1 is SEHNR and CDR2 is FQNEAQ (reference sequence). V lost 4 bases and J 7 bases, leaving 10 bases between the germline ends. This CDR3 region has 12 residues.